This paragraph reports one TCR beta chain. The data were taken from a study of blood T cell repertoires in COVID-19. At the level of the study: Whether acute or convalescent, the COVID-19 samples came from the United States, Italy and Spain. Sources were T cells, B-cell-depleted T cells, or PBMCs; the material itself was cDNA or gDNA.

In the original processing: It was from reference gene primer amplification that nucleated cell counts were estimated. Using immunoSEQ multiplex PCR, the repertoire was profiled, and TCRdb retains in-frame clones only, with some absent. V and J calls plus clone size are reproduced from that table; the DNA served to infer D and trimming. The top ten hold 3.2% of the sample, which has around 64,000 clones, 70% to 90% seen once. With 5 bases clipped from V and 8 bases from J, the junction kept 7 bases outside the gene matches. From germline, CDR1 is SGHTA and CDR2 FQGTGA. The CDR3 length is 14 residues.

The TCR comes from a man between 50 and 59 years old with active COVID-19. The sample consisted of peripheral blood. The chain links TRBV7-3 to TRBJ2-1; 9 bases are shared with TRBD1. This chain's CDR3 is CASSITGGGDEQFF. CDR3 DNA sequence: TGTGCCAGCAGCATTACAGGGGGCGGAGATGAGCAGTTCTTC.